This T cell receptor (beta chain) was sequenced in a study of spatial heterogeneity in lung cancer. Study at large: Available follow-up PBMC samples were sequenced, at a median of approximately two years post-resection. Each distinct TCR and UMI combination averaged more than ten appearances in raw reads. Study-level results: Tumor TCRs that were ubiquitous and expanded showed up in blood more at resection than follow-up.

On each TCR cDNA molecule, a unique molecular identifier was present. TCRdb reanalysed the 5' RACE reads using MiXCR and keeps one entry per CDR3 protein. In the table there are about 52,000 distinct CDR3 sequences, around 6.7% of which are singletons. Trimming stripped 6 bases from V and 4 bases from J, with 18 bases between. This CDR3 is 15 amino acids long. Points on this clonotype: What it recognizes is unknown. This may come from a read error, since a much larger clone is one base off.

Specified time point: blood at routine non-recurrence follow-up after resection. Frozen PBMC, nontumor lung or tumor provided whole RNA, which was sequenced unsorted. The rearrangement uses TRBV12-3 or TRBV12-4 and TRBJ1-2; D is possibly TRBD1 (6 bases). Specimen: PBMCs, collected at follow-up. The receptor was derived from a female donor with early-stage non-small cell lung cancer. The CDR3 DNA follows: TGTGCCAGCAGGGGGACAAGCGTCACGAGCTATGGCTACACCTTC. Translation gives CASRGTSVTSYGYTF.